The 12 T cell receptor beta chains in this list originate from one sample, sequenced in a study of identical twins. TCRdb reprocessed the 5' RACE reads with MiXCR, giving one entry per CDR3 protein. The sample yields more than 1.5 million distinct CDR3 sequences, under 35% seen once. Sequencing was carried out using cord blood. These receptors were taken from a newborn girl in good health.

This clonotype was found once. The chain joins TRBV12-3 or TRBV12-4 to TRBJ1-5; D perhaps matches TRBD1 (6 bases). The CDR3 has 12 residues. Trimming pared 4 bases from V and 8 bases from J, leaving 9 bases between. DNA for the CDR3: TGTGCCAGCAGTTGGGGGCGTGAGCCCCAGCATTTT. Translation gives CASSWGREPQHF.

This clonotype was counted only a few times. This sequence joins TRBV4-1 and TRBJ2-7; possible D gene TRBD2, 6 bases. Germline CDR1 reads MGHRA; CDR2 reads YSYEKL. This CDR3 is 15 amino acids long. Between the trimmed V and J ends, which lost 5 bases and 0 bases, there was a span of 14 bases. In nucleotides, the CDR3 is TGCGCCAGCAGCAATCGGGACTCAAGCTCCTACGAGCAGTACTTC. This sequence encodes CASSNRDSSSYEQYF.

This clonotype showed up just a few times. V and J are TRBV10-3 and TRBJ1-5, with D perhaps TRBD1 (5 bases). Germline values: CDR1 ENHRY, CDR2 SYGVKD. V was shortened by 10 bases and J by 2 bases, with 9 bases between the two germline ends. The CDR3 is 12 amino acids. The CDR3 sequence: CATRDGNQPQHF. CDR3 sequence (DNA): TGTGCCACGAGGGACGGCAATCAGCCCCAGCATTTT.

This clonotype was seen more than once but under ten times. The J gene is TRBJ2-3, the V gene TRBV24-1; 9 bases agree with TRBD2. Germline V gene sequence: CDR1 KGHDR, CDR2 SFDVKD. Losses at the gene ends were 5 bases for V and 3 bases for J; bases not matched to a gene: 8. CDR3 size: 16 residues. The CDR3 region has the DNA TGTGCCACCAGTGGTATTAGCGGGGGAGATACAGATACGCAGTATTTT. This codes for CATSGISGGDTDTQYF.

The V call is TRBV11-2, the J call TRBJ2-1; 11 bases are a match to TRBD1. The germline V gene encodes CDR1 SGHAT and CDR2 FQNNGV. CDR3 length: 16 amino acids. The V and J ends lost 5 bases and 6 bases, in that order; junction bases with no gene match: 9. CDR3 in amino acids: CASSTIRDRGFNEQFF. CDR3 sequence (DNA): TGTGCCAGCAGCACTATCCGGGACAGGGGGTTCAATGAGCAGTTCTTC.

This clonotype was detected many times. The chain has TRBV6-5 and TRBJ2-5, with 8 bases that match TRBD2. Trimming at V came to 0 bases and at J to 4 bases, leaving 4 bases not matched to a gene. This CDR3 contains 15 residues. Per the germline V gene, CDR1 is MNHEY and CDR2 is SVGAGI. DNA of the CDR3: TGTGCCAGCAGTTACTCGAAGCTAGCGGGAGAGACCCAGTACTTC. Amino acid sequence: CASSYSKLAGETQYF.

V and J are TRBV20-1 and TRBJ2-7, with 8 bases that match TRBD2. The DNA end is more similar to TRBJ2-5, so the J call may be wrong. The CDR3 spans 14 residues. Germline CDR1 and CDR2: DFQATT and SNEGSKA (reference sequence). The CDR3 bases are TGCAGTGCACTGCTAGCGGGCCGCCGAGAGACCCAGTACTTC. The encoded protein is CSALLAGRRETQYF.

This chain connects TRBV5-1 to TRBJ2-3, with TRBD2 as a possible D gene (6 bases). The germline CDR1 and CDR2 sequences are SGHRS and YFSETQ. Trimming took 0 bases from V and 10 from J, leaving 18 bases between them. The CDR3 loop spans 15 amino acids. The CDR3 sequence is CASSLALGGRYAQYF. The CDR3 nucleotides read TGCGCCAGCAGCTTGGCCTTAGGAGGGCGTTACGCGCAGTATTTT.

This clonotype was observed at least ten times. V usage is TRBV29-1 and J usage is TRBJ2-1; D is uncertain. V was clipped by 0 bases and J by 9 bases, with 12 bases between them. Germline loops: CDR1 SQVTM, CDR2 ANQGSEA. This CDR3 has 13 residues. CDR3 bases: TGCAGCGTTGAAGATCCAAGACGTAGTGAGCAGTTCTTC. This gives the protein CSVEDPRRSEQFF.

The chain combines TRBV9 with TRBJ2-4, with 11 bases matching TRBD1. The CDR3 sequence is 16 residues long. Per germline, CDR1 SGDLS and CDR2 YYNGEE. V trimming: 3 bases; J trimming: 3 bases; junction bases outside the gene matches: 5. In nucleotides, the CDR3 is TGTGCCAGCAGCGAAGGACAGGGGGCGGTCAAAAACATTCAGTACTTC. It specifies CASSEGQGAVKNIQYF.

This chain links TRBV29-1 with TRBJ1-4, with D unclear. Deletions cut 5 bases from V and 4 bases from J, with 11 bases between. This CDR3 region has 13 residues. CDR1 and CDR2 (germline): SQVTM, ANQGSEA. The CDR3 nucleotides are TGCAGCGTTTCGGACGGCTATAATGAAAAACTGTTTTTT. Translated, it gives CSVSDGYNEKLFF.

The chain combines TRBV7-8 with TRBJ1-2, with 9 bases matching TRBD1. The CDR3 has 16 amino acids. Losses at the gene ends were 0 bases for V and 0 bases for J; bases not matched to a gene: 2. Germline values: CDR1 SGHVS, CDR2 FQNEAQ. CDR3 residues: CASSLARQGANYGYTF. CDR3 in DNA: TGTGCCAGCAGCTTAGCCCGACAGGGGGCTAACTATGGCTACACCTTC.